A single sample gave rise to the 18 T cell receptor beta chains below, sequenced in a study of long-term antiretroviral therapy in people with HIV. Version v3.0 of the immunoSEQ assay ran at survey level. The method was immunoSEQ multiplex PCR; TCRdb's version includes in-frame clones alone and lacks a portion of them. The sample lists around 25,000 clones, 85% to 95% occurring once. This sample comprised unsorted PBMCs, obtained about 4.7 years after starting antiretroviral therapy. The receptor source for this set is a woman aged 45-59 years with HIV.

The DNA of the CDR3 is TGCGCCAGCAGCCCCGGGACAGGGGTCTACGAGCAGTACTTC. Its translation is CASSPGTGVYEQYF. The genes are TRBV4-3 and TRBJ2-7; 10 positions match TRBD1. Germline assignment: CDR1 LGHNA and CDR2 YSLEER. Trimming took 4 bases from V and 3 from J; bases not matched to a gene: 3. This CDR3 comprises 14 residues.

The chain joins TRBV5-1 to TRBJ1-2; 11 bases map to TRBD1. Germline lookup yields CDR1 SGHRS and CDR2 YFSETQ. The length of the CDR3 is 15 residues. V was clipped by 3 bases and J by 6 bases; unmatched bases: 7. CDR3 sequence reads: CASSWGTGGANGYTF. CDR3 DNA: TGCGCCAGCAGCTGGGGGACAGGGGGGGCGAATGGCTACACCTTC.

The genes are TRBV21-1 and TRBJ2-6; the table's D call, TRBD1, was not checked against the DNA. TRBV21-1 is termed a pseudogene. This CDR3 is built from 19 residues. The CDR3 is CASSKESSIGPSGANVLTF. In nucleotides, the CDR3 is TGTGCCAGCAGCAAAGAGTCGAGCATTGGGCCGTCTGGGGCCAACGTCCTGACTTTC.

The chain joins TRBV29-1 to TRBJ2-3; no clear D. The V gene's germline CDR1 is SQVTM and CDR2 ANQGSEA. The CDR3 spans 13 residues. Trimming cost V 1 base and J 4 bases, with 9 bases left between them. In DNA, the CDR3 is TGCAGCGTTGAAGCGTCCGCCTCAGATACGCAGTATTTT. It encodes CSVEASASDTQYF.

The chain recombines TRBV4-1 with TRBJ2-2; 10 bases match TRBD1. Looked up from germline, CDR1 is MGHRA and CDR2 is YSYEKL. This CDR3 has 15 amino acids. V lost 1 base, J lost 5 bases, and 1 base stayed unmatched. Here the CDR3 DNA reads TGCGCCAGCAGCCAAGGACAGGGGGCTACCGGGGAGCTGTTTTTT. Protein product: CASSQGQGATGELFF.

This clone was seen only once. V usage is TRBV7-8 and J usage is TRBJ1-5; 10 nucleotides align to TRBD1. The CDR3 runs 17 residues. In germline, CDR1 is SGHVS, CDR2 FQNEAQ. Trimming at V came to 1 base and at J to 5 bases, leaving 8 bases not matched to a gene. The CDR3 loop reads CASSLVGGQGSYQPQHF. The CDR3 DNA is TGTGCCAGCAGCTTAGTGGGGGGACAGGGGTCCTATCAGCCCCAGCATTTT.

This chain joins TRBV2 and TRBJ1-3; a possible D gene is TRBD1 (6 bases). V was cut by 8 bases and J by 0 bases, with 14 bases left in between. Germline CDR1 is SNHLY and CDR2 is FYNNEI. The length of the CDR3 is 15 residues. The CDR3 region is CASGPGANSGNTIYF. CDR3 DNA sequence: TGTGCCAGCGGCCCGGGGGCTAACTCTGGAAACACCATATATTTT.

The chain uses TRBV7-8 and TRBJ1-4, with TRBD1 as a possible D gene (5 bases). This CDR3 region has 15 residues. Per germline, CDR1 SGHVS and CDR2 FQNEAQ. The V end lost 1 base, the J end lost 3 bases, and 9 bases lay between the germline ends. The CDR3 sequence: CASSLGGAANEKLFF. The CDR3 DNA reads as TGTGCCAGCAGCTTAGGCGGGGCGGCTAATGAAAAACTGTTTTTT.

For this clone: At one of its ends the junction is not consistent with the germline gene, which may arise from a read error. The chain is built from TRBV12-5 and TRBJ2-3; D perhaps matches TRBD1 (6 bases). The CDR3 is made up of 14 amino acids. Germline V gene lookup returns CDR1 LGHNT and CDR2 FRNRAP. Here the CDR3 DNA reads TGTGCTAGTAGTTTGGGACACGGCACAGATACGCAGTATTTT. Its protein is CASSLGHGTDTQYF.

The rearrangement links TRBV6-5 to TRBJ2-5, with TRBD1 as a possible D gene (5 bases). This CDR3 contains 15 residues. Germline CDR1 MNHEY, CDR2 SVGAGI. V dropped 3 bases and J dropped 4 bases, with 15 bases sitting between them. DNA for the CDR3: TGTGCCAGCAGTTATACTCAGGGTGTGGGAGAGACCCAGTACTTC. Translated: CASSYTQGVGETQYF.

The CDR3 is CASSQPGGGGYEQYF. The CDR3 nucleotides are TGTGCCAGCAGCCAGCCAGGGGGCGGGGGATACGAGCAGTACTTC. The chain uses TRBV7-9 and TRBJ2-7; weak D call: TRBD1 (8 bases). CDR1 and CDR2 from the germline V gene are SEHNR and FQNEAQ (reference sequence). The V end lost 5 bases, the J end lost 4 bases, and 18 bases lay between the germline ends. The CDR3 loop spans 15 amino acids.

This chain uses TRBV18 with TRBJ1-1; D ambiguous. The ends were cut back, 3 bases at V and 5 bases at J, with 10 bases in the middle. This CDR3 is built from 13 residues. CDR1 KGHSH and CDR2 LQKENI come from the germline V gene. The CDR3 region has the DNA TGTGCCAGCTCACCTACCACGGAGACTGAAGCTTTCTTT. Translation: CASSPTTETEAFF.

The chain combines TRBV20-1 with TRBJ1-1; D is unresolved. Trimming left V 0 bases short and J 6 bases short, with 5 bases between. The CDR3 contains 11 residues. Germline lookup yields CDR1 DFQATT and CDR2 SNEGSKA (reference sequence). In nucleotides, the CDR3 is TGCAGTGCTAGAGATCTACCTGAAGCTTTCTTT. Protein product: CSARDLPEAFF.

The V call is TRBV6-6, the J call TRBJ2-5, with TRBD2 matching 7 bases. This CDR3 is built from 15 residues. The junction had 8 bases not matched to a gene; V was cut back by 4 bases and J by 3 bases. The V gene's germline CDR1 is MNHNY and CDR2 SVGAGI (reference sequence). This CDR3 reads CASSSQSSGEETQYF. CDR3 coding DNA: TGTGCCAGCAGTTCTCAGTCTAGCGGAGAAGAGACCCAGTACTTC.

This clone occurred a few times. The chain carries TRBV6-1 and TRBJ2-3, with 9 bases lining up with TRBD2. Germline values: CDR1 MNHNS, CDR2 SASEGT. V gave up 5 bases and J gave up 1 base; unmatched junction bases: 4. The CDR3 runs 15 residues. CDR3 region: CASSSQRGGTDTQYF. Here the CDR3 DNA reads TGTGCCAGCAGTTCCCAGCGGGGGGGCACAGATACGCAGTATTTT.

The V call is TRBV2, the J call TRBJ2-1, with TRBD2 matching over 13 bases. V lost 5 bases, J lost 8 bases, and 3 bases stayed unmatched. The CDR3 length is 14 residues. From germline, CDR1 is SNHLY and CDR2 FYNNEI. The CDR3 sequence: CASSWTSGRDEQFF. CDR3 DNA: TGTGCCAGCAGTTGGACTAGCGGGAGAGATGAGCAGTTCTTC.

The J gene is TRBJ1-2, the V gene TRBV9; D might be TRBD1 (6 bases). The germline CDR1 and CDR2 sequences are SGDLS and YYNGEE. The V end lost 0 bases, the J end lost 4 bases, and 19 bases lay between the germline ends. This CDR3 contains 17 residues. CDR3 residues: CASSVDLYGDTGYGYTF. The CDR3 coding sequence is TGTGCCAGCAGCGTAGACCTATATGGGGACACCGGCTATGGCTACACCTTC.

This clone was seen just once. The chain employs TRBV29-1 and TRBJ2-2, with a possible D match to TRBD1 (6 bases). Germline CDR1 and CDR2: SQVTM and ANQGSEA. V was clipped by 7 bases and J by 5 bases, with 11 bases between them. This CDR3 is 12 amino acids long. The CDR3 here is CSAERGTGELFF. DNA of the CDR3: TGCAGCGCCGAGAGGGGGACCGGGGAGCTGTTTTTT.